This TCR beta chain was recovered during a study of T cells expressing NK-cell markers (dated by TCRdb to about 2020). Context from the whole study: TCR beta-chain repertoires were profiled in sorted CD3+CD56+NKG2C+, CD3+CD56+NKG2C- and CD3+CD56-NKG2C+ T-cell subsets from fewer than 10 donors. Seven of the eight sequenced donors were HCMV-seropositive and one was HCMV-seronegative. The eight sequenced donors were randomly selected healthy volunteers, three men and five women. The libraries were sequenced on Illumina HiSeq 2000/2500, MiSeq or NextSeq, producing 2 x 150 bp reads.

Instrument on record: Illumina HiSeq 2000. The TCR beta cDNA libraries were made using 5'RACE template switching, a step that added both a universal primer site and unique molecular identifiers. cDNA synthesis was primed from the TCR beta constant segment, followed by two successive PCR amplification steps. Per the source publication's procedure: Reads were demultiplexed and grouped by UMI with MIGEC, and clonotypes were assembled and quantified with MiTCR. To remove erroneous sequences, TCR cDNA sequences were retained only when supported by two or more reads. The tcR package was used for downstream repertoire analysis, with clonotypes matched between fractions based on CDR3 nucleotide sequence plus V segment. VDJmatch was used to annotate antigen specificity against VDJdb, with one amino acid substitution in CDR3 allowed. After reprocessing by TCRdb, each CDR3 protein sequence is one entry, and no DNA is given. The V and J calls and clone size come from TCRdb's table, not from the authors' own analysis. This sample's table carries about 370,000 distinct CDR3 sequences. The ten largest account for about 10% of the sample.

CDR1 SGHRS and CDR2 YFSETQ are derived from the germline V gene. CDR3 length: 13 amino acids, cysteine to phenylalanine. DNA for this receptor is not on file. A commercial ELISA kit detecting HCMV-specific IgG in serum was used to determine HCMV serostatus. Peripheral blood mononuclear cells were isolated from blood by Ficoll density gradient centrifugation. Notes on this clonotype: Its antigen is unknown.

Study-wide conclusions, independent of this receptor: In six donors, the dominant CD3+CD56+NKG2C+ clonotypes were among the top 10 CD8+ clonotypes and accounted for about 1.0-8% of CD8+ T cells. Whether the expanded NKG2C-expressing T cell clones were specific for HCMV antigens remained unclear. Those dominant clonotypes were again the most abundant among CD3+CD56-NKG2C+ cells in a few donors, at about 25-60.1%.

This receptor was obtained from a woman aged 45-65 years in good health. Donor details come from another sample of the same person, matched by shared clones. The rearranged chain carries TRBV5-1 and TRBJ2-3. The sequencing input was blood T cells: a sorted CD56 or NKG2C T cell subset, CD4+ or CD8+ T cells, or bulk PBMC T cells (not recorded which). CDR3 region: CASSSLLGDTQYF.